The 24 T cell receptor beta chains in this list originate from one sample, sequenced in a study of blood T cell repertoires in COVID-19. This table comes from immunoSEQ multiplex PCR, and its TCRdb copy is limited to in-frame clones, with some not included. The profile shows 140,000 or so clones, more than 80% of them singletons. The sequenced material came from peripheral blood. These receptors originate from a human donor in a cohort sampled during active COVID-19.

This chain joins TRBV7-8 and TRBJ2-3; perhaps TRBD1 as D (5 bases). The V gene's germline CDR1 is SGHVS and CDR2 FQNEAQ. The CDR3 runs 16 residues. V shed 4 bases and J shed 4 bases, with 18 bases lying between them. The CDR3 DNA follows: TGTGCCAGCAGCTCCCCTTGGGGCCGGGTCTCAGATACGCAGTATTTT. Its translation is CASSSPWGRVSDTQYF.

The rearrangement joins TRBV7-8 to TRBJ2-5; 12 bases agree with TRBD2. This CDR3 has 18 residues. Germline values: CDR1 SGHVS, CDR2 FQNEAQ. The J segment lost 2 bases and the V segment lost 5 bases, leaving 12 bases of the junction unmatched. The CDR3 sequence is CASSGRTSGAMKQETQYF. CDR3 DNA sequence: TGTGCCAGCAGCGGAAGGACTAGCGGGGCCATGAAACAAGAGACCCAGTACTTC.

This sequence joins TRBV5-1 and TRBJ2-3, with D unclear. V dropped 0 bases and J dropped 5 bases, with 16 bases sitting between them. This CDR3 is built from 16 residues. Germline V gene sequence: CDR1 SGHRS, CDR2 YFSETQ. CDR3 nucleotide sequence: TGCGCCAGCAGCTTGGGTGGCGGTGCCTTGGGAGATACGCAGTATTTT. This encodes CASSLGGGALGDTQYF.

The CDR3 is CASSFGQGPYEQYF. The CDR3 nucleotides are TGTGCCAGCAGCTTCGGACAGGGTCCCTACGAGCAGTACTTC. The rearrangement joins TRBV7-2 to TRBJ2-7, with TRBD1 matching over 8 bases. CDR1 and CDR2 (germline): SGHTA, FQGNSA. There are 14 residues in the CDR3. V shed 3 bases and J 2 bases; nucleotides not matched to a gene: 3.

The genes are TRBV27 and TRBJ1-1, with D unresolved. The CDR3 is 11 amino acids. The germline V gene has CDR1 MNHEY and CDR2 SMNVEV (reference sequence). The V gene lost 10 bases and the J gene lost 3 bases, with 9 bases spanning the gap. CDR3 amino acids: CATQVDTEAFF. The CDR3 bases are TGTGCCACCCAGGTGGACACTGAAGCTTTCTTT.

V and J are TRBV7-9 and TRBJ1-1; TRBD1 is a possible D gene (5 bases). Germline V gives CDR1 SEHNR, CDR2 FQNEAQ (reference sequence). The CDR3 covers 15 residues. Trimming left V 8 bases short and J 5 bases short, with 21 bases between. The CDR3, as DNA: TGTGCCAGCCCGGGGGAGGGTTGGTTAGGGACTGAAGCTTTCTTT. Translating gives CASPGEGWLGTEAFF.

V gene TRBV30 combines with J gene TRBJ1-1; D remains ambiguous. Germline V lookup: CDR1 GTSNPN, CDR2 SVGIG (reference sequence). Trimming pared 0 bases from V and 6 bases from J, leaving 8 bases between. This CDR3 comprises 12 residues. DNA of the CDR3: TGTGCCTGGAGTGTCCTAGGCGCTGAAGCTTTCTTT. As protein: CAWSVLGAEAFF.

The chain carries TRBV9 and TRBJ2-1; D is possibly TRBD1 (6 bases). The V and J ends lost 4 bases and 4 bases respectively, with 15 bases between them. CDR1 and CDR2 from the germline V gene are SGDLS and YYNGEE. This CDR3 spans 15 amino acids. The chain's CDR3 is CASSTRTRGYNEQFF. The CDR3 nucleotides are TGTGCCAGCAGCACCCGGACGAGGGGGTACAATGAGCAGTTCTTC.

The gene calls are TRBV7-9 and TRBJ1-1, with a possible D match to TRBD1 (6 bases). Germline CDR1 and CDR2: SEHNR and FQNEAQ (reference sequence). The CDR3 extends over 12 amino acids. Trimming shortened V by 5 bases and J by 5 bases, and 9 bases separated the two germline ends. In DNA form, the CDR3 reads TGTGCCAGCAGCCACAGGGTAACTGAAGCTTTCTTT. Amino acid sequence: CASSHRVTEAFF.

This clone was seen only a few times. This rearrangement joins TRBV28 to TRBJ1-6; tentatively, D is TRBD1 (6 bases). Per germline, CDR1 MDHEN and CDR2 SYDVKM. CDR3 length: 13 amino acids. The V gene lost 8 bases and the J gene lost 14 bases, with 19 bases spanning the gap. CDR3: CASRTGGAVALHF. The CDR3 DNA reads as TGTGCCAGCCGAACCGGGGGGGCTGTGGCCCTCCACTTT.

The V call is TRBV9, the J call TRBJ1-3; D possibly corresponds to TRBD1 (6 bases). The germline CDR1 and CDR2 sequences are SGDLS and YYNGEE. The CDR3 spans 16 residues. Trimming pared 4 bases from V and 0 bases from J, leaving 14 bases between. In nucleotides, the CDR3 is TGTGCCAGCAGCCTAACTACAGGGTTCTCTGGAAACACCATATATTTT. Its translation: CASSLTTGFSGNTIYF.

The rearrangement joins TRBV6-1 to TRBJ2-5; 10 nucleotides line up with TRBD2. Trimming took 4 bases from V and 4 from J; bases not matched to a gene: 9. Per the germline V gene, CDR1 is MNHNS and CDR2 is SASEGT. This CDR3 region has 16 residues. The chain's CDR3 is CASSAGLARGGETQYF. The CDR3 DNA is TGTGCCAGCAGTGCGGGACTAGCGCGAGGAGGAGAGACCCAGTACTTC.

CDR3 DNA sequence: TGTGCCAGTACGCGTAGTCCGGATCAGCCCCAGCATTTT. Protein sequence: CASTRSPDQPQHF. The rearrangement joins TRBV19 to TRBJ1-5; D ambiguous. CDR1 and CDR2 (germline): LNHDA, SQIVND (reference sequence). The CDR3 length is 13 residues. Deletions cut 7 bases from V and 5 bases from J, with 12 bases between.

This clone was recorded a few times. The sample holds other DNA sequences that translate to the same CDR3. The chain links TRBV5-1 to TRBJ1-2; D gene uncertain. CDR3 length: 13 residues. Trimming stripped 4 bases from V and 0 bases from J, with 7 bases between. CDR1 and CDR2 from the germline V gene are SGHRS and YFSETQ. The DNA for the CDR3 is TGCGCCAGCAGCAACAGCTCTAACTATGGCTACACCTTC. This gives the protein CASSNSSNYGYTF.

The CDR3 DNA is TGTGCCAGCAGCCAAGCGGAGTACGAGCAGTACTTC. Amino acid sequence: CASSQAEYEQYF. V is TRBV3-1 (or the pseudogene TRBV3-2) and J is TRBJ2-7; D unresolved. CDR3 size: 12 residues. Trimming took 1 base from V and 4 from J, leaving 5 bases between them. The germline V gene has CDR1 LGHDT and CDR2 YNNKEL (reference sequence).

The rearrangement joins TRBV25-1 to TRBJ2-5, with D possibly matching TRBD2 (5 bases). The CDR3 is 14 amino acids. Germline V gene data show CDR1 as MGHDK and CDR2 as SYGVNS. V lost 1 base, J lost 5 bases, and 11 bases lay in between. CDR3 amino acids: CASSESLRAETQYF. The CDR3 region has the DNA TGTGCCAGCAGTGAATCCTTGAGGGCGGAGACCCAGTACTTC.

The chain joins TRBV2 to TRBJ2-3; 9 bases line up with TRBD2. V lost 7 bases, J lost 0 bases, and 5 bases stayed unmatched. CDR3 length equals 15 residues. Germline V gene sequence: CDR1 SNHLY, CDR2 FYNNEI. The CDR3 is CASNIAGASTDTQYF. The CDR3 nucleotides read TGTGCCAGCAACATAGCGGGGGCCAGCACAGATACGCAGTATTTT.

V usage is TRBV10-3 and J usage is TRBJ1-1; D gene uncertain. V was shortened by 0 bases and J by 1 base, with 9 bases between the two germline ends. The germline V gene has CDR1 ENHRY and CDR2 SYGVKD. CDR3 length equals 15 residues. The DNA of the CDR3 is TGTGCCATCAGTGAGTCGATGGTCGGGAACACTGAAGCTTTCTTT. Encoded protein: CAISESMVGNTEAFF.

The V call is TRBV9, the J call TRBJ2-3, with TRBD2 matching over 13 bases. V shed 2 bases and J 3 bases; nucleotides not matched to a gene: 3. CDR3 length: 16 residues. Germline V gene lookup returns CDR1 SGDLS and CDR2 YYNGEE. Here the CDR3 reads CASSVTSGRATDTQYF. DNA of the CDR3: TGTGCCAGCAGCGTTACTAGCGGGAGGGCGACAGATACGCAGTATTTT.

This sequence joins TRBV6-1 and TRBJ1-4; 11 nucleotides match TRBD1. After removal of 3 bases from V and 8 bases from J, the junction contained 8 bases not matched to a gene. Germline values: CDR1 MNHNS, CDR2 SASEGT. This CDR3 comprises 16 residues. The CDR3: CASSDFRTGGGEKLFF. The CDR3 region has the DNA TGTGCCAGCAGTGACTTCAGGACAGGGGGCGGAGAAAAACTGTTTTTT.

The sample holds one count of this clone. In DNA, the CDR3 is TGTGCCTGGAAGGAGCGGGTTTATGGGGAATTTTCACCCCTCCACTTT. It translates to CAWKERVYGEFSPLHF. The chain recombines TRBV30 with TRBJ1-6; D not resolved. V lost 4 bases and J lost 9, with 22 bases in between. There are 16 residues in the CDR3. Germline assignment: CDR1 GTSNPN and CDR2 SVGIG (reference sequence).

This sequence joins TRBV12-3 or TRBV12-4 and TRBJ1-3, with D hard to call. The CDR3 totals 13 residues. The V end was cut by 6 bases, the J end by 7 bases, with 13 bases between. CDR3 protein: CASRVGGGNTIYF. CDR3 nucleotide sequence: TGTGCCAGCAGGGTGGGAGGAGGGAACACCATATATTTT.

The genes are TRBV7-6 and TRBJ2-5; TRBD1 matches at 10 bases. This CDR3 is 14 amino acids long. CDR1 is SGHVS and CDR2 is FNYEAQ in the germline V gene. The V segment lost 3 bases and the J segment 5 bases; nucleotides outside the gene matches: 3. The CDR3 is CASSLGTGVETQYF. DNA of the CDR3: TGTGCCAGCAGCTTGGGGACAGGGGTTGAGACCCAGTACTTC.

This sequence joins TRBV2 and TRBJ2-7, with 10 bases lining up with TRBD1. CDR1 SNHLY and CDR2 FYNNEI come from the germline V gene. The ends lost 6 bases at V and 1 base at J; junction bases unmatched: 3. The CDR3 extends over 14 amino acids. In DNA, the CDR3 is TGTGCCAGCAGCCCGGGACAGGGGTCCTACGAGCAGTACTTC. This gives the protein CASSPGQGSYEQYF. The full variable domain, completed using reference TRBV2 and TRBJ2-7, is EPEVTQTPSHQVTQMGQEVILRCVPISNHLYFYWYRQILGQKVEFLVSFYNNEISEKSEIFDDQFSVERPDGSNFTLKIRSTKLEDSAMYFCASSPGQGSYEQYFGPGTRLTVT.